A selection of T cell receptor beta chains follows, all from one sample in a study of cytomegalovirus exposure and HLA in healthy donors. Sequenced by immunoSEQ multiplex PCR; TCRdb stores in-frame clones only, minus some. This sample's clone table lists about 130,000 clones. Sequences were obtained from PBMCs. The receptors were sampled from a man aged 18 to 30 in good health and CMV-seronegative. Each CDR3 is given with its conserved first and last residue. Fields, in order: CDR3 protein, CDR3 DNA, D gene, J gene, V gene. D genes are given only for firm matches.

CDR3: CASSQPQGVQETQYF
DNA: TGCGCCAGCAGCCAGCCACAGGGGGTCCAAGAGACCCAGTACTTC
D: TRBD1
J: TRBJ2-5
V: TRBV4-1

CDR3: CASSLPGSGWGEQFF
DNA: TGTGCCAGCAGCTTGCCCGGTAGCGGGTGGGGTGAGCAGTTCTTC
D: TRBD2
J: TRBJ2-1
V: TRBV7-9

CDR3: CAWSPSRGNEKLFF
DNA: TGTGCCTGGAGTCCGAGCAGGGGGAATGAAAAACTGTTTTTT
D: TRBD1
J: TRBJ1-4
V: TRBV30

CDR3: CASSSGTGATNEKLFF
DNA: TGCGCCAGCAGCTCCGGGACAGGCGCAACTAATGAAAAACTGTTTTTT
D: TRBD1
J: TRBJ1-4
V: TRBV5-1

CDR3: CASSLRGALYTQPQHF
DNA: TGTGCCAGCAGTTTGCGGGGGGCGCTTTATACTCAGCCCCAGCATTTT
D: NA
J: TRBJ1-5
V: TRBV27

CDR3: CASSVRDRAVQQFF
DNA: TGCGCCAGCAGCGTCCGGGACAGGGCAGTACAGCAGTTCTTC
D: TRBD1
J: TRBJ2-1
V: TRBV5-1

CDR3: CASTSGGLGTEAFF
DNA: TGTGCCAGTACCTCGGGGGGGCTAGGCACTGAAGCTTTCTTT
D: NA
J: TRBJ1-1
V: TRBV19

CDR3: CASSPVGGAINEQFF
DNA: TGCGCCAGCAGCCCGGTAGGCGGGGCAATTAATGAGCAGTTCTTC
D: NA
J: TRBJ2-1
V: TRBV5-1

CDR3: CASSLGGQGNTEAFF
DNA: TGCGCCAGCAGCTTGGGGGGACAGGGGAACACTGAAGCTTTCTTT
D: TRBD1
J: TRBJ1-1
V: TRBV5-1

CDR3: CASSVMDSYNGYTF
DNA: TGTGCCAGCAGCGTAATGGACAGCTACAATGGCTACACCTTC
D: NA
J: TRBJ1-2
V: TRBV9

CDR3: CASSLETASTRVQFF
DNA: TGCGCCAGCAGCTTGGAGACAGCTTCCACCCGCGTGCAGTTCTTC
D: NA
J: TRBJ2-1
V: TRBV5-1

CDR3: CASSRRAQGNYQPQHF
DNA: TGCGCCAGCAGCCGTCGGGCGCAGGGGAACTATCAGCCCCAGCATTTT
D: NA
J: TRBJ1-5
V: TRBV5-1

CDR3: CASSISTGNEQFF
DNA: TGTGCCAGTAGTATTAGCACTGGCAATGAGCAGTTCTTC
D: NA
J: TRBJ2-1
V: TRBV19

CDR3: CSVGTGYGYTF
DNA: TGCAGCGTTGGGACAGGCTATGGCTACACCTTC
D: TRBD1
J: TRBJ1-2
V: TRBV29-1

CDR3: CAWSVVPGTGNTIYF
DNA: TGTGCCTGGAGTGTAGTCCCAGGGACTGGAAACACCATATATTTT
D: NA
J: TRBJ1-3
V: TRBV30

CDR3: CASSSNYRVPFDGYTF
DNA: TGTGCCAGCAGTAGCAACTACAGGGTCCCCTTCGATGGCTACACCTTC
D: NA
J: TRBJ1-2
V: TRBV28

CDR3: CASTPPGTGVYGYTF
DNA: TGTGCCAGCACACCGCCCGGGACAGGGGTCTATGGCTACACCTTC
D: TRBD1
J: TRBJ1-2
V: TRBV27